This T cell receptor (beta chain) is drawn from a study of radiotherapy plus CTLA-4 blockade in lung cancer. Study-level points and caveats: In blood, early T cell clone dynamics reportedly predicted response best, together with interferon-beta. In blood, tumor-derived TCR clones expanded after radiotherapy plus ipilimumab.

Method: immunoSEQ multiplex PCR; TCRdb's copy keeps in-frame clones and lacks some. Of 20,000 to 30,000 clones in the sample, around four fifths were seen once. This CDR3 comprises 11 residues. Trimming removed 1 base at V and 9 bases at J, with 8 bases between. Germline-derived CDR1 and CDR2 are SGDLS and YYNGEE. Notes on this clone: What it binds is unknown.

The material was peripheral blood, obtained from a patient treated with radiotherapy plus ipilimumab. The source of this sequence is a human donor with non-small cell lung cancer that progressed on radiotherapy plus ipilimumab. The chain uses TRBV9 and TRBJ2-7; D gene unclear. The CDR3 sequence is CASSVSQRQYF. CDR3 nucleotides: TGTGCCAGCAGCGTATCTCAGCGGCAGTACTTC.